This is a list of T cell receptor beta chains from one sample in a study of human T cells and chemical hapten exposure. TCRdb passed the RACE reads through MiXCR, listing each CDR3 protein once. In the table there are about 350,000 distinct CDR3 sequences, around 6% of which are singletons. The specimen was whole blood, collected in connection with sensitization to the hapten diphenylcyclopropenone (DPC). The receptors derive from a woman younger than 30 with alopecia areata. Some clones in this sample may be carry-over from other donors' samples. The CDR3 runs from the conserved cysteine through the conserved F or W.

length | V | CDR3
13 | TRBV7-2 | CASSLAGHNEQFF
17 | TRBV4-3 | CASSQAGGRGHTDTQYF
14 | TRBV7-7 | CASSQQESTDTQYF
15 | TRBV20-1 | CSASEAGREGTEAFF
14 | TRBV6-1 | CASRIGQSNQPQHF
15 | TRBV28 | CASSPWTSGGDRQYF
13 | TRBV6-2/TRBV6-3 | CASSTGGSDTQYF
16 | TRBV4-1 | CASSQDPSDFTDTQYF
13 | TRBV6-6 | CAGEEGQNTEAFF
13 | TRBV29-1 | CSVIGQTDNEQFF
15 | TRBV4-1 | CASSPGPERFDEQFF
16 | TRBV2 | CASSVYLAGAKDTQYF
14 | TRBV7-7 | CASSLEGGNSPLHF
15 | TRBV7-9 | CASSPLGYSYNEQFF
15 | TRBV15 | CATSGENRGHQPQHF
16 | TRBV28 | CASRPVVLNRDNEQFF
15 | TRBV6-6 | CASSYSGDTGEKLFF
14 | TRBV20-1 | CSASRDIRTDTQYF
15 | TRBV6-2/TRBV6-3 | CASSTGQGHHSPLHF
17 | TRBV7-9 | CASSLLWTGSGANVLTF
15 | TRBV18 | CASSPRTATNEKLFF
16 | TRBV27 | CASSLFWSRSTDTQYF
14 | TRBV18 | CASSPGQGEYGYTF
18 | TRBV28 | CASSQGGAGATYNSPLHF
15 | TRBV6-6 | CATSFTGGPTDTQYF
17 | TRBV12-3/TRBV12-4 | CASRHGTSREGTDTQYF
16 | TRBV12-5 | CASGLVLPGGRYGYTF
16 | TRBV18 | CASSSTGGQTNSPLHF